Following are 9 T cell receptor beta chains from one sample sequenced in a study of blood T cell repertoires in COVID-19. The table came from immunoSEQ multiplex PCR; TCRdb's copy has only in-frame clones and leaves some out. The sample lists approximately 450,000 clones, 75% to 90% occurring once. Sequencing was performed on PBMCs or T cells enriched from blood (not recorded which). The source of these receptors is a man younger than 45 who had recovered from COVID-19.

The chain recombines TRBV7-2 with TRBJ1-3; D possibly corresponds to TRBD1 (5 bases). V dropped 1 base and J dropped 3 bases, with 10 bases sitting between them. Germline V gene data show CDR1 as SGHTA and CDR2 as FQGNSA. The CDR3 is 15 amino acids. The DNA of the CDR3 is TGTGCCAGCAGCTTAGTTGGACACATTGGAAACACCATATATTTT. Translation: CASSLVGHIGNTIYF.

The chain links TRBV18 to TRBJ2-3; 8 bases align to TRBD2. Germline V CDR1 and CDR2: KGHSH, LQKENI. This CDR3 has 19 residues. Trimming took 4 bases from V and 0 from J; bases not matched to a gene: 15. Here the CDR3 DNA reads TGTGCCAGCTCACTACGGACTACGGCGGGGGGCTCTAGCACAGATACGCAGTATTTT. It translates to CASSLRTTAGGSSTDTQYF. Variable domain in full (rest from reference TRBV18 and TRBJ2-3): NAGVMQNPRHLVRRRGQEARLRCSPMKGHSHVYWYRQLPEEGLKFMVYLQKENIIDESGMPKERFSAEFPKEGPSILRIQQVVRGDSAAYFCASSLRTTAGGSSTDTQYFGPGTRLTVL.

This clone is a singleton in its sample. V usage is TRBV6-5 and J usage is TRBJ1-2; D not resolved. Per germline, CDR1 MNHEY and CDR2 SVGAGI. The CDR3 extends over 15 amino acids. Trimming stripped 7 bases from V and 4 bases from J, with 19 bases between. The CDR3, as DNA: TGTGCCAGCATCAGAATGGGGTTGGGGAGCTATGGCTACACCTTC. It encodes CASIRMGLGSYGYTF.

The CDR3 bases are TGTGCCAGCAGCTTAGTGAGGGGGCCGAATCAGCCCCAGCATTTT. Translating gives CASSLVRGPNQPQHF. The rearrangement links TRBV7-2 to TRBJ1-5; 7 bases agree with TRBD1. This CDR3 is built from 15 residues. Germline V gene sequence: CDR1 SGHTA, CDR2 FQGNSA. The trim removed 1 base at V and 4 bases at J, leaving 4 bases unmatched.

The chain combines TRBV9 with TRBJ2-6; the D gene is possibly TRBD2 (5 bases). Trimming left V 0 bases short and J 1 base short, with 5 bases between. In germline, CDR1 is SGDLS, CDR2 YYNGEE. The CDR3 has 15 residues. DNA for the CDR3: TGTGCCAGCAGCGTAGGGAGGTCTGGGGCCAACGTCCTGACTTTC. It codes for CASSVGRSGANVLTF.

CDR3 protein: CASSLPGEYGYTF. The CDR3 DNA is TGTGCCAGCAGTTTGCCAGGGGAGTATGGCTACACCTTC. The chain carries TRBV28 and TRBJ1-2; D is perhaps TRBD1 (6 bases). The CDR3 extends over 13 amino acids. Germline V gene sequence: CDR1 MDHEN, CDR2 SYDVKM. Trimming took 3 bases from V and 5 from J, leaving 10 bases between them.

V usage is TRBV5-1 and J usage is TRBJ2-1; the D gene is possibly TRBD1 (6 bases). The V end was cut by 4 bases, the J end by 8 bases, with 25 bases between. Germline V gene lookup returns CDR1 SGHRS and CDR2 YFSETQ. The CDR3 contains 17 residues. The CDR3 loop is CASSPQPAGVAVDEQFF. CDR3 in DNA: TGCGCCAGCAGCCCCCAACCCGCAGGGGTGGCTGTGGATGAGCAGTTCTTC. Using reference TRBV5-1 and TRBJ2-1 for the parts outside the CDR3, the full variable domain is KAGVTQTPRYLIKTRGQQVTLSCSPISGHRSVSWYQQTPGQGLQFLFEYFSETQRNKGNFPGRFSGRQFSNSRSEMNVSTLELGDSALYLCASSPQPAGVAVDEQFFGPGTRLTVL.

CDR3 in amino acids: CASSSLGQGNTGELFF. CDR3 bases: TGTGCCAGCAGCTCGCTGGGACAGGGGAACACCGGGGAGCTGTTTTTT. The chain is built from TRBV11-2 and TRBJ2-2; 9 bases align to TRBD1. The CDR3 covers 16 residues. Germline-derived CDR1 and CDR2 are SGHAT and FQNNGV. V shed 4 bases, J shed 1 base, and the junction held 4 bases outside the gene matches.

This rearrangement joins TRBV7-8 to TRBJ2-2; 7 bases align to TRBD2. CDR1 is SGHVS and CDR2 is FQNEAQ in the germline V gene. The CDR3 loop spans 15 amino acids. J was trimmed by 8 bases and V by 4 bases; bases with no gene match: 10. The CDR3: CASSSTPPGLGELFF. For the CDR3, the DNA is TGTGCCAGCAGCTCAACTCCTCCGGGACTAGGGGAGCTGTTTTTT.